The 5 T cell receptor beta chains reported below all come from one sample, sequenced in a study of blood T cells in healthy people across ages. Primed by a sample-barcoded 5' primer and a J-beta primer mix, a second PCR proceeded for about 7 to 11 cycles. TCRdb independently ran MiXCR on the 5' RACE reads; one entry per CDR3 protein. Here the sample spans 920,000 or so distinct CDR3 sequences, under 55% being singletons. Sequencing input: blood. Receptors were obtained from a woman aged 60-75 years in good health.

Worth noting for this clonotype: One end of the junction varies from germline; a read error may be responsible. The chain joins TRBV2 to TRBJ1-2; no firm D call. The germline gives CDR1 SNHLY, CDR2 FYNNEI. The CDR3 has 13 residues. The CDR3 DNA reads as TGTGCCAGCAGTGTCACACTGCACTATGACTACACCTTC. Protein sequence: CASSVTLHYDYTF.

V gene TRBV5-1 combines with J gene TRBJ2-1; the match to TRBD1 covers 7 bases. CDR1 is SGHRS and CDR2 is YFSETQ in the germline V gene. This CDR3 has 16 amino acids. Unmatched junction bases numbered 13, after V lost 3 bases and J lost 7 bases. CDR3 DNA: TGCGCCAGCAGCTGGGCCGACAGGGTGATGGCGAATGAGCAGTTCTTC. Its protein product is CASSWADRVMANEQFF.

This clonotype was seen just once. An end of the junction does not agree with germline; a read error may underlie this. The chain links TRBV2 to TRBJ2-7; TRBD1 matches 7 bases. The CDR3 runs 13 residues. Germline-derived CDR1 and CDR2 are SNHLY and FYNNEI. The CDR3 reads CASSRDSSCEQYF. CDR3 coding DNA: TGTGCCAGCAGTCGGGACAGCTCCTGCGAGCAGTACTTC.

The chain links TRBV20-1 to TRBJ2-5; D possibly matches TRBD1 or TRBD2 (6 bases each). The CDR3 contains 15 residues. CDR1 DFQATT and CDR2 SNEGSKA come from the germline V gene (reference sequence). V was clipped by 6 bases and J by 11 bases, with 28 bases between them. The CDR3 is CSARTGARPRGEQYF. In DNA, the CDR3 is TGCAGTGCCCGTACCGGGGCAAGACCTAGGGGGGAGCAGTACTTC.

The rearrangement links TRBV29-1 to TRBJ2-1; 8 bases align to TRBD1. Trimming took 3 bases from V and 7 from J; bases not matched to a gene: 8. The CDR3 sequence is 14 residues long. The germline gives CDR1 SQVTM, CDR2 ANQGSEA. The CDR3 nucleotides are TGCAGCGTTGATGGCCAGGGGGCTCGGAATGAGCAGTTCTTC. Its protein is CSVDGQGARNEQFF.